These 21 T cell receptor beta chains originate from one sample sequenced in a study of shared clonotypes between healthy human individuals. Repertoires were generated with immunoSEQ multiplex PCR, while TCRdb's copy carries only in-frame clones and drops some. Here the sample spans 500,000 to 550,000 clones, approximately 95% being singletons. Source material: naive CD4+ T cells sorted from blood. Subset meaning: CD45RA+ positively selected. The source is a young woman in good health.

The chain employs TRBV6-5 and TRBJ1-2; D is undetermined. The V gene lost 9 bases and the J gene lost 3 bases, with 14 bases spanning the gap. This CDR3 contains 13 residues. From germline, CDR1 is MNHEY and CDR2 SVGAGI. CDR3 sequence: CASKGRADYGYTF. CDR3 in DNA: TGTGCCAGTAAAGGGAGAGCTGACTATGGCTACACCTTC.

This chain joins TRBV6-5 and TRBJ2-5; D uncertain. Per the germline V gene, CDR1 is MNHEY and CDR2 is SVGAGI. CDR3 length: 14 residues. Trimming stripped 0 bases from V and 3 bases from J, with 8 bases between. The CDR3 coding sequence is TGTGCCAGCAGTTACTCGGCAGAGGAAGAGACCCAGTACTTC. Its protein product is CASSYSAEEETQYF.

The chain joins TRBV2 to TRBJ1-4; no firm D call. The V gene's germline CDR1 is SNHLY and CDR2 FYNNEI. The V and J ends lost 9 bases and 2 bases respectively, with 10 bases between them. The CDR3 loop spans 13 amino acids. In nucleotides, the CDR3 is TGTGCCAGTAACAGAGAGACTAATGAAAAACTGTTTTTT. It specifies CASNRETNEKLFF.

The chain employs TRBV7-8 and TRBJ1-4; 7 nucleotides match TRBD1. With 5 bases clipped from V and 8 bases from J, the junction kept 14 bases outside the gene matches. The CDR3 covers 16 residues. Germline V gene lookup returns CDR1 SGHVS and CDR2 FQNEAQ. CDR3 DNA sequence: TGTGCCAGCAGCAAACGCGCCGGGCAGGGGGGCGAAAAACTGTTTTTT. The encoded protein is CASSKRAGQGGEKLFF.

V and J are TRBV19 and TRBJ2-1; TRBD2 aligns across 14 bases. This CDR3 comprises 15 residues. The ends lost 11 bases at V and 9 bases at J; junction bases unmatched: 12. The germline gives CDR1 LNHDA, CDR2 SQIVND (reference sequence). Written as DNA, the CDR3 is TGTGCCTCTCGGGGGACTAGCGGGAGATTAGGTGAGCAGTTCTTC. The encoded protein is CASRGTSGRLGEQFF.

The chain couples TRBV29-1 to TRBJ2-3; D is perhaps TRBD2 (6 bases). Germline V CDR1 and CDR2: SQVTM, ANQGSEA. Trimming left V 7 bases short and J 2 bases short, with 22 bases between. CDR3 size: 16 residues. CDR3 coding DNA: TGCAGCGGGTGGCAGGGCGGGACTCGACCCACAGATACGCAGTATTTT. This codes for CSGWQGGTRPTDTQYF.

The V and J genes are TRBV25-1 and TRBJ1-4; 8 bases are shared with TRBD1. Germline trimming cut 3 bases from V and 7 bases from J; bases unmatched to any gene: 10. Per the germline V gene, CDR1 is MGHDK and CDR2 is SYGVNS. This CDR3 has 16 residues. In nucleotides, the CDR3 is TGTGCCAGCAGTGACAGGGGGCGGGAGGGGTCTGAAAAACTGTTTTTT. Translating gives CASSDRGREGSEKLFF. Using reference TRBV25-1 and TRBJ1-4 for the parts outside the CDR3, the full variable domain is EADIYQTPRYLVIGTGKKITLECSQTMGHDKMYWYQQDPGMELHLIHYSYGVNSTEKGDLSSESTVSRIRTEHFPLTLESARPSHTSQYLCASSDRGREGSEKLFFGSGTQLSVL.

The V and J genes are TRBV19 and TRBJ2-7, with D possibly matching TRBD2 (6 bases). The germline CDR1 and CDR2 sequences are LNHDA and SQIVND (reference sequence). The germline V and J ends were trimmed by 5 bases and 6 bases, with 17 bases remaining between them. The CDR3 is made up of 14 amino acids. CDR3 DNA sequence: TGTGCCAGTAGTCCTCGGGACTTTTTGGGCGAGCAGTACTTC. It encodes CASSPRDFLGEQYF.

DNA of the CDR3: TGTGCCAGCAGCTCAACCAAGGATCAAGAGACCCAGTACTTC. Its protein product is CASSSTKDQETQYF. The rearrangement links TRBV7-7 to TRBJ2-5, with unresolved D. In germline, CDR1 is SSHAT, CDR2 FNYEAQ (reference sequence). The V gene lost 4 bases and the J gene lost 2 bases, with 11 bases spanning the gap. The CDR3 runs to 14 residues.

CDR3 nucleotides: TGTGCCAGCAGGGTTAGGGCAGATACGCAGTATTTT. This sequence encodes CASRVRADTQYF. V and J are TRBV6-1 and TRBJ2-3; D not resolved. V was clipped by 6 bases and J by 4 bases, with 8 bases between them. The germline CDR1 and CDR2 sequences are MNHNS and SASEGT. The CDR3 covers 12 residues.

V is TRBV9 and J is TRBJ2-5, with a tentative D call TRBD2 (5 bases). CDR1 SGDLS and CDR2 YYNGEE come from the germline V gene. The CDR3 runs 14 residues. The ends were cut back, 2 bases at V and 2 bases at J, with 10 bases in the middle. CDR3 coding DNA: TGTGCCAGCAGCGTCGGCGGACTGCAAGAGACCCAGTACTTC. Translated: CASSVGGLQETQYF. The full variable domain, rest sourced from reference TRBV9 and TRBJ2-5, is DSGVTQTPKHLITATGQRVTLRCSPRSGDLSVYWYQQSLDQGLQFLIQYYNGEERAKGNILERFSAQQFPDLHSELNLSSLELGDSALYFCASSVGGLQETQYFGPGTRLLVL.

The chain is built from TRBV19 and TRBJ1-1; 8 nucleotides align to TRBD1. The J segment lost 6 bases and the V segment lost 3 bases, leaving 3 bases of the junction unmatched. Germline-derived CDR1 and CDR2 are LNHDA and SQIVND (reference sequence). The CDR3 extends over 13 amino acids. CDR3 amino acids: CASSMIQGAEAFF. CDR3 bases: TGTGCCAGTAGTATGATACAGGGGGCTGAAGCTTTCTTT.

The chain uses TRBV7-9 and TRBJ2-5; D may be TRBD1 (5 bases). The end of the DNA is better explained by TRBJ2-7, so the J call may be wrong. CDR3 length equals 14 residues. The V gene's germline CDR1 is SEHNR and CDR2 FQNEAQ (reference sequence). The DNA of the CDR3 is TGTGCCAGCAGCTTAGCCCTAGGGGCCTACGAGCAGTACTTC. As protein: CASSLALGAYEQYF.

The chain carries TRBV7-9 and TRBJ2-3; D might be TRBD1 or TRBD2, each matching 5 bases. Germline loops: CDR1 SEHNR, CDR2 FQNEAQ (reference sequence). The CDR3 consists of 16 residues. Between the trimmed V and J ends, which lost 2 bases and 2 bases, there was a span of 14 bases. The CDR3 nucleotides are TGTGCCAGCAGCTTAAACGGGGCTGAGACCACAGATACGCAGTATTTT. Its protein is CASSLNGAETTDTQYF.

This chain uses TRBV28 with TRBJ2-3, with 9 bases identical to TRBD2. V dropped 11 bases and J dropped 1; count of bases not matched to a gene: 4. The CDR3 has 13 residues. Germline assignment: CDR1 MDHEN and CDR2 SYDVKM. CDR3 coding DNA: TGTGCCGGACGGACTAGCGGCACAGATACGCAGTATTTT. It codes for CAGRTSGTDTQYF.

The chain links TRBV5-1 to TRBJ2-6, with TRBD1 identical over 7 bases. Per the germline V gene, CDR1 is SGHRS and CDR2 is YFSETQ. The CDR3 covers 15 residues. The junction had 4 bases not matched to a gene; V was cut back by 3 bases and J by 4 bases. CDR3 DNA: TGCGCCAGCAGCTGGGACAGTGCAGGGGCCAACGTCCTGACTTTC. It codes for CASSWDSAGANVLTF.

V gene TRBV9 combines with J gene TRBJ2-1; no clear D gene. This CDR3 is built from 14 residues. Trimming shortened V by 0 bases and J by 8 bases, and 12 bases separated the two germline ends. Germline CDR1 reads SGDLS; CDR2 reads YYNGEE. This chain's CDR3 is CASSVAVVAHEQFF. The CDR3 nucleotides read TGTGCCAGCAGCGTAGCGGTGGTCGCCCATGAGCAGTTCTTC.

The rearrangement joins TRBV27 to TRBJ1-5, with no clear D. The CDR3 contains 12 residues. The V end lost 3 bases, the J end lost 7 bases, and 7 bases lay between the germline ends. Per germline, CDR1 MNHEY and CDR2 SMNVEV (reference sequence). CDR3: CASSLAGQPQHF. The CDR3 DNA reads TGTGCCAGCAGTTTGGCGGGGCAGCCCCAGCATTTT.

The V and J genes are TRBV5-4 and TRBJ2-4; D is possibly TRBD1 (5 bases). This CDR3 is 17 amino acids long. V gave up 3 bases and J gave up 0 bases, with 16 bases separating them. Germline CDR1 SGHNT, CDR2 YYREEE (reference sequence). CDR3 sequence reads: CASSSQAGFLAKNIQYF. CDR3 DNA: TGTGCCAGCAGCTCTCAGGCAGGGTTCTTAGCCAAAAACATTCAGTACTTC.

J is TRBJ2-1 and V is TRBV5-4, with a possible D match to TRBD1 (6 bases). This CDR3 comprises 16 residues. The germline CDR1 and CDR2 sequences are SGHNT and YYREEE (reference sequence). Trimming removed 4 bases at V and 7 bases at J, with 21 bases between. The CDR3 coding sequence is TGTGCCAGCAGCACGCGCCCGGGACAAGGGGTTAATGAGCAGTTCTTC. Translation gives CASSTRPGQGVNEQFF. Together with reference TRBV5-4 and TRBJ2-1, the CDR3 gives the full variable domain: ETGVTQSPTHLIKTRGQQVTLRCSSQSGHNTVSWYQQALGQGPQFIFQYYREEENGRGNFPPRFSGLQFPNYSSELNVNALELDDSALYLCASSTRPGQGVNEQFFGPGTRLTVL.

The chain joins TRBV28 to TRBJ2-7; D might be TRBD2 (6 bases). This CDR3 has 14 residues. Germline values: CDR1 MDHEN, CDR2 SYDVKM. Trimming shortened V by 5 bases and J by 7 bases, and 18 bases separated the two germline ends. The CDR3: CASSLQAGTPEQYF. CDR3 nucleotide sequence: TGTGCCAGCAGTCTACAAGCGGGCACACCGGAGCAGTACTTC.